The 25 T cell receptor beta chains presented below share a single source sample, sequenced in a study of blood T cells in healthy people across ages. Then a second PCR, running roughly 7 to 11 cycles, was carried out with a sample-barcoded 5' primer and a J-beta primer mix. Using its own MiXCR run on the 5' RACE reads, TCRdb lists one record per CDR3 protein. This sample has about 570,000 distinct CDR3 sequences, with 25% to 30% found just once. Sample: blood. These receptors all stem from a woman in her seventies in good health.

The CDR3 coding sequence is TGTGCCAGCAGTTTTGGCGGGAGGGCCTATCAAGAGACCCAGTACTTC. As protein: CASSFGGRAYQETQYF. This chain joins TRBV28 and TRBJ2-5; 9 bases are shared with TRBD2. J lost 2 bases, V lost 3 bases, and 7 bases had no gene match. The CDR3 spans 16 residues. Per the germline V gene, CDR1 is MDHEN and CDR2 is SYDVKM.

This clonotype appeared a few times. The chain couples TRBV7-6 to TRBJ2-7, with 8 bases identical to TRBD1. CDR1 is SGHVS, CDR2 FNYEAQ, per germline. The CDR3 spans 14 residues. Trimming cost V 5 bases and J 5 bases; bases outside gene matches: 8. The CDR3 loop reads CASSLTDRDHEQYF. CDR3 DNA sequence: TGTGCCAGCAGCCTTACGGACAGGGATCACGAGCAGTACTTC.

The genes are TRBV10-2 and TRBJ2-3; 9 bases align to TRBD1. The CDR3 spans 16 residues. CDR1 WSHSY and CDR2 SAAADI come from the germline V gene. J lost 0 bases, V lost 4 bases, and 5 bases had no gene match. The CDR3 DNA reads TGCGCCAGCAGTGCTTACAGGGGGCTAAGCACAGATACGCAGTATTTT. Protein: CASSAYRGLSTDTQYF.

This clonotype occurred a few times. CDR3: CSALPGRTYEQYF. In DNA, the CDR3 is TGCAGTGCTTTACCCGGGCGGACCTACGAGCAGTACTTC. The V call is TRBV20-1, the J call TRBJ2-7; D remains ambiguous. Germline CDR1 DFQATT, CDR2 SNEGSKA (reference sequence). The V end lost 5 bases, the J end lost 2 bases, and 13 bases lay between the germline ends. The CDR3 has 13 residues.

The chain is built from TRBV5-6 and TRBJ2-3; D not resolved. Trimming took 0 bases from V and 0 from J, leaving 11 bases between them. CDR3 length: 16 amino acids. CDR1 SGHDT and CDR2 YYEEEE come from the germline V gene. The CDR3, as DNA: TGTGCCAGCAGCTTGGCCAGCAGGAGAAGCACAGATACGCAGTATTTT. It encodes CASSLASRRSTDTQYF.

This chain joins TRBV4-3 and TRBJ2-7; 8 bases line up with TRBD1. The DNA end is a closer match to TRBJ2-1, so the J assignment may be wrong. Germline assignment: CDR1 LGHNA and CDR2 YSLEER. This CDR3 is 13 amino acids long. CDR3 in DNA: TGCGCCAGCAGCCAACAGACAGGGGATGAGCAGTTCTTC. It is translated as CASSQQTGDEQFF.

The V call is TRBV20-1, the J call TRBJ2-5; possibly TRBD2 for D (5 bases). The germline CDR1 and CDR2 sequences are DFQATT and SNEGSKA (reference sequence). Trimming left V 4 bases short and J 3 bases short, with 12 bases between. CDR3 length: 13 residues. CDR3 nucleotides: TGCAGTGCTACGCGGGCCAATAAAGAGACCCAGTACTTC. Encoded protein: CSATRANKETQYF.

J is TRBJ2-1 and V is TRBV29-1; TRBD1 matches at 8 bases. CDR1 is SQVTM, CDR2 ANQGSEA, per germline. V lost 7 bases to trimming and J lost 8 bases; unmatched junction nucleotides: 7. There are 12 residues in the CDR3. This chain's CDR3 is CSARQGFDEQFF. The CDR3 DNA sequence: TGCAGCGCACGACAGGGGTTTGATGAGCAGTTCTTC.

This clonotype was observed a handful of times. The chain recombines TRBV29-1 with TRBJ2-3; 9 nucleotides line up with TRBD1. The trim removed 5 bases at V and 3 bases at J, leaving 9 bases unmatched. The CDR3 totals 15 residues. The germline gives CDR1 SQVTM, CDR2 ANQGSEA. CDR3 residues: CSVRSGTGRTDTQYF. The CDR3 region has the DNA TGCAGCGTTAGATCCGGGACAGGGAGGACAGATACGCAGTATTTT.

V is TRBV5-1 and J is TRBJ2-2; D might be TRBD1 (7 bases). The CDR3 loop spans 14 amino acids. Germline values: CDR1 SGHRS, CDR2 YFSETQ. Trimming stripped 7 bases from V and 4 bases from J, with 14 bases between. This CDR3 is CASRLDRATGELFF. The CDR3 bases are TGCGCCAGCCGACTAGACAGGGCCACCGGGGAGCTGTTTTTT.

V is TRBV20-1 and J is TRBJ2-3, with D hard to call. CDR3 size: 12 residues. Trimming shortened V by 3 bases and J by 4 bases, and 8 bases separated the two germline ends. Germline-derived CDR1 and CDR2 are DFQATT and SNEGSKA (reference sequence). The CDR3 bases are TGCAGTGCTAGGGTTATCCCAGATACGCAGTATTTT. Encoded protein: CSARVIPDTQYF.

This clonotype was picked up a small number of times. The chain has TRBV12-3 or TRBV12-4 and TRBJ2-7, with D perhaps assigned TRBD1 or TRBD2 (6 bases each). CDR3 length equals 13 residues. The germline V and J ends were trimmed by 7 bases and 6 bases, with 16 bases remaining between them. The CDR3 coding sequence is TGTGCCAGCACCCAAAGGGGGGCGGGCGAGCAGTACTTC. This translates into CASTQRGAGEQYF.

Only a few counts were recorded for this clonotype. The gene calls are TRBV5-1 and TRBJ1-4; D perhaps matches TRBD1 (5 bases). Looked up from germline, CDR1 is SGHRS and CDR2 is YFSETQ. The germline V and J ends were trimmed by 0 bases and 3 bases, with 9 bases remaining between them. There are 15 residues in the CDR3. CDR3 DNA sequence: TGCGCCAGCAGCTTGGGGGGCAGGTCTAATGAAAAACTGTTTTTT. The encoded protein is CASSLGGRSNEKLFF.

This clonotype was seen more than once but under ten times. This chain connects TRBV29-1 to TRBJ1-1; maybe TRBD1 (5 bases). The V gene's germline CDR1 is SQVTM and CDR2 ANQGSEA. V gave up 6 bases and J gave up 4 bases, with 15 bases separating them. This CDR3 is built from 13 residues. The CDR3 loop is CSVALGEGTEAFF. CDR3 sequence (DNA): TGCAGCGTGGCCCTAGGGGAGGGCACTGAAGCTTTCTTT.

CDR3 in DNA: TGCAGTGCTAGAGCTAGCGGGAGAGGGTACAATGAGCAGTTCTTC. Its protein product is CSARASGRGYNEQFF. The chain links TRBV20-1 to TRBJ2-1; TRBD2 matches 10 bases. V shed 1 base, J shed 4 bases, and the junction held 4 bases outside the gene matches. Per the germline V gene, CDR1 is DFQATT and CDR2 is SNEGSKA (reference sequence). The CDR3 sequence is 15 residues long.

The chain joins TRBV7-9 to TRBJ2-7; 10 bases map to TRBD2. J lost 2 bases, V lost 5 bases, and 12 bases had no gene match. Germline CDR1 is SEHNR and CDR2 is FQNEAQ (reference sequence). The CDR3 totals 17 residues. The CDR3 protein is CASSPNPVAGGTYEQYF. CDR3 nucleotides: TGTGCCAGCAGCCCTAACCCTGTAGCGGGGGGAACCTACGAGCAGTACTTC.

The chain recombines TRBV4-2 with TRBJ2-3; 10 nucleotides line up with TRBD2. CDR1 and CDR2 from the germline V gene are LGHNA and YNFKEQ. The CDR3 loop spans 16 amino acids. V shed 3 bases and J 5 bases; nucleotides not matched to a gene: 8. CDR3 amino acids: CASSQATSGAVDTQYF. CDR3 nucleotides: TGTGCCAGCAGCCAGGCCACTAGCGGGGCGGTAGATACGCAGTATTTT.

Only a few counts were recorded for this clonotype. The chain couples TRBV20-1 to TRBJ1-2; 10 nucleotides match TRBD1. Germline loops: CDR1 DFQATT, CDR2 SNEGSKA (reference sequence). Trimming cost V 0 bases and J 4 bases; bases outside gene matches: 2. The CDR3 loop spans 14 amino acids. The CDR3 here is CSARDRQGAYGYTF. The CDR3 coding sequence is TGCAGTGCTAGAGATCGACAGGGGGCCTATGGCTACACCTTC.

This clonotype was counted many times. V gene TRBV5-1 combines with J gene TRBJ2-6; no clear D gene. Trimming pared 4 bases from V and 0 bases from J, leaving 2 bases between. The CDR3 extends over 13 amino acids. Looked up from germline, CDR1 is SGHRS and CDR2 is YFSETQ. DNA for the CDR3: TGCGCCAGCAGCCCCTCTGGGGCCAACGTCCTGACTTTC. Translation gives CASSPSGANVLTF.

The chain links TRBV6-1 to TRBJ2-3; D gene ambiguous. Germline values: CDR1 MNHNS, CDR2 SASEGT. This CDR3 has 17 amino acids. Trimming removed 0 bases from V and 1 base from J, with 14 bases in between. This CDR3 reads CASSEARFRPGTDTQYF. The CDR3, as DNA: TGTGCCAGCAGTGAAGCTCGCTTCCGACCTGGCACAGATACGCAGTATTTT.

The chain carries TRBV5-1 and TRBJ1-6, with D possibly matching TRBD1 (6 bases). V dropped 6 bases and J dropped 4 bases, with 11 bases sitting between them. This CDR3 has 14 residues. CDR1 and CDR2 from the germline V gene are SGHRS and YFSETQ. CDR3 DNA: TGCGCCAGCACCGGGACATCTTATAATTCACCCCTCCACTTT. Translation gives CASTGTSYNSPLHF.

The chain carries TRBV9 and TRBJ2-2, with 8 bases that match TRBD2. CDR3 size: 16 residues. CDR1 and CDR2 from the germline V gene are SGDLS and YYNGEE. V lost 4 bases to trimming and J lost 4 bases; unmatched junction nucleotides: 9. The CDR3 protein is CASSRDGAGGTGELFF. CDR3 coding DNA: TGTGCCAGCAGCCGAGATGGGGCGGGGGGCACCGGGGAGCTGTTTTTT.

This clonotype was counted at least ten times. The rearrangement joins TRBV6-6 to TRBJ2-6; D remains ambiguous. Trimming left V 4 bases short and J 0 bases short, with 7 bases between. The V gene's germline CDR1 is MNHNY and CDR2 SVGAGI (reference sequence). The CDR3 totals 15 residues. CDR3 sequence: CASSSGVSGANVLTF. As DNA, the CDR3 is TGTGCCAGCAGTTCAGGAGTCTCTGGGGCCAACGTCCTGACTTTC.

V is TRBV5-1 and J is TRBJ1-4, with TRBD1 as a possible D gene (5 bases). V gave up 5 bases and J gave up 8 bases, with 10 bases separating them. The CDR3 runs to 12 residues. Germline V gene data show CDR1 as SGHRS and CDR2 as YFSETQ. The CDR3 is CASRAGREKLFF. Written as DNA, the CDR3 is TGCGCCAGCAGAGCAGGGCGAGAAAAACTGTTTTTT.

This clonotype was observed a few times. The genes are TRBV6-2 or TRBV6-3 and TRBJ1-2, with TRBD1 identical over 8 bases. Trimming cost V 7 bases and J 4 bases; bases outside gene matches: 5. CDR1 is MNHEY and CDR2 is SVGEGT in the germline V gene. CDR3 size: 13 residues. Here the CDR3 reads CASIPGGGYGYTF. The CDR3 DNA sequence: TGTGCCAGCATTCCAGGGGGCGGCTATGGCTACACCTTC.